The 2 T cell receptor beta chains given below trace back to one sample, sequenced in a study of shared clonotypes between healthy human individuals. Profiling relied on immunoSEQ multiplex PCR, and the TCRdb table lists in-frame clones only, not all of them. The sample holds roughly 2 million clones; approximately 95% are singletons and the top ten take 0.1% to 0.15%. The source material was naive CD4+ T cells sorted from blood. The subset here: CD45RA+ positively selected. Every receptor here comes from a man in his late teens or twenties in good health.

This chain uses TRBV2 with TRBJ2-7, with TRBD1 matching 8 bases. From germline, CDR1 is SNHLY and CDR2 FYNNEI. This CDR3 spans 15 amino acids. Germline trimming cut 6 bases from V and 1 base from J; bases unmatched to any gene: 8. CDR3 DNA sequence: TGTGCCAGCAGCATGGGACAGGTACATTCCTACGAGCAGTACTTC. The encoded protein is CASSMGQVHSYEQYF.

The chain carries TRBV6-1 and TRBJ1-5; 7 nucleotides agree with TRBD1. Germline CDR1 MNHNS, CDR2 SASEGT. The CDR3 has 13 amino acids. Germline trimming cut 7 bases from V and 7 bases from J; bases unmatched to any gene: 7. In DNA, the CDR3 is TGTGCCAGCACTCTAACAGGGGACCAGCCCCAGCATTTT. Translation: CASTLTGDQPQHF.